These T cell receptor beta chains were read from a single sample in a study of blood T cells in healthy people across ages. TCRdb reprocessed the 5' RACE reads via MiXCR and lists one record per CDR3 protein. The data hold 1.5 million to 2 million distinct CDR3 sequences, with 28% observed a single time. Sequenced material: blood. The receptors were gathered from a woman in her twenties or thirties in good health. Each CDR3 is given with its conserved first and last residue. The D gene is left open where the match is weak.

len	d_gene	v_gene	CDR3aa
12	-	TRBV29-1	CSVLDGTDTQYF
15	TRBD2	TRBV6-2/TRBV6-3	CASGAAGESFDEQFF
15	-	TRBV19	CASSMLEGVYNEQFF
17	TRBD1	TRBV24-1	CATSDSTTDRFSDEQFF
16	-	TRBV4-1	CASNSIQTATNEKLFF
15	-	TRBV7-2	CASSLSMGSYNEQFF
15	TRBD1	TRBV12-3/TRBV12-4	CASSTRDRPYNEQFF
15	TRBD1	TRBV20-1	CSARDPGQGALGYTF
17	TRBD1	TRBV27	CASSLVQGAIGANVLTF
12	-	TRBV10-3	CAIRAPTYEQYF
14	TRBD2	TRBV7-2	CASSLQREVNEQFF
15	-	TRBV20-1	CSTRDLRGTGDTQYF
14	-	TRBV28	CASSFLRASHPQHF
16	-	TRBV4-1	CASSKPRGMESNEQFF
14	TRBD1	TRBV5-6	CASSSTGNSEKRFF
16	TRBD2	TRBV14	CASSLRASGGKDTQYF
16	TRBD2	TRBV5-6	CASSSTGGVDSDTQYF
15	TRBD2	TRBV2	CASRAGTSAYNEQFF
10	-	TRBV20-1	CSASYRTQYF
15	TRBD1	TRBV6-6	CASSPWTGGTDTQYF
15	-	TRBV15	CVTSRDRSLGNEQFF
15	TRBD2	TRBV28	CASSFSRASGYEQYF
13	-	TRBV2	CASSRNANYGYTF
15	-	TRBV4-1	CASSHEGGDTDTQYF
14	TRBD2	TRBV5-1	CASSREGLTDTQYF
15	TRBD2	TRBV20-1	CSARGSGGSTDTQYF
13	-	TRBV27	CASRSDSTNEQFF
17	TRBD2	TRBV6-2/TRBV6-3	CASSDLAGAIWSYEQYF
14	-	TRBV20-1	CSARWTACTDTQYF